A single sample gave rise to the 3 T cell receptor beta chains below, sequenced in a study of T cell clonality in common variable immunodeficiency. Measured with immunoSEQ multiplex PCR; TCRdb has only the in-frame clones, and not every one. The data list more than 9,000 clones, none observed once; approximately 6% falls to the top ten. Antigens for these TCRs are unknown. Whole-study findings and limits: Fewer deletions and N-nucleotide insertions were reportedly seen in common variable immunodeficiency TCR beta sequences.

Sequencing was done on a sample of peripheral blood mononuclear cells. The receptors were sampled from a human donor with common variable immunodeficiency.

The table lists this clone with a few counts. From the germline J gene comes the end of the CDR3, since the read stops 3 residues before it. The same CDR3 is also encoded by other DNA sequences in this sample. The chain has TRBV7-2 and TRBJ1-5, with a tentative D call TRBD1 (6 bases). Trimming pared 5 bases from V and 7 bases from J, leaving 18 bases between. This CDR3 region has 15 residues. Germline CDR1 SGHTA, CDR2 FQGNSA. The CDR3 spells CASSPDSKLGQPQHF. The CDR3 bases that were read are TGTGCCAGCAGCCCGGACAGTAAACTTGGGCAGCCC. Variable domain in full (rest from reference TRBV7-2 and TRBJ1-5): GAGVSQSPSNKVTEKGKDVELRCDPISGHTALYWYRQSLGQGLEFLIYFQGNSAPDKSGLPSDRFSAERTGGSVSTLTIQRTQQEDSAVYLCASSPDSKLGQPQHFGDGTRLSIL.

A note on this clone: The read comes to an end 3 residues before the CDR3 does, leaving the germline J gene to fill in the end. The rearrangement links TRBV18 to TRBJ1-2; TRBD1 matches at 7 bases. Germline lookup yields CDR1 KGHSH and CDR2 LQKENI. J gave up 0 bases and V 2 bases, and 6 bases lay outside the gene matches. The CDR3 spans 16 residues. The CDR3 is CASSPSGQNTNYGYTF. CDR3 DNA, as far as it was read: TGTGCCAGCTCACCATCGGGACAGAACACTAACTATGGC.

In regard to this clone: The read gets to within 3 residues of the CDR3 end, and the germline J gene fills in the rest. The chain joins TRBV19 to TRBJ2-3, with a possible D match to TRBD1 (5 bases). Germline CDR1 and CDR2: LNHDA and SQIVND (reference sequence). The V end was cut by 3 bases, the J end by 2 bases, with 9 bases between. This CDR3 spans 14 amino acids. The sequenced CDR3 bases are TGTGCCAGTAGTATTACAGGTTTCACAGATACG. Protein: CASSITGFTDT. The whole CDR3 region reads CASSITGFTDTQYF.